These 5 T cell receptor beta chains came from one sample sequenced in a study of Graves' ophthalmopathy and Graves' hyperthyroidism. RNA served as the template for amplifying TCR beta CDR3 regions. After a first-round RT-PCR with HTBI primers, a second-round multiplex PCR was run. TCRdb redid the calling of the multiplex PCR reads with MiXCR, one entry per CDR3 protein. The table includes approximately 160,000 distinct CDR3 sequences, 39% detected once. Sequenced input: peripheral blood. The receptor set was obtained from a young man with Graves' ophthalmopathy.

There are many counts of this clonotype. This chain links TRBV7-2 with TRBJ2-7; D unresolved. The V and J ends lost 5 bases and 3 bases respectively, with 14 bases between them. The germline V gene has CDR1 SGHTA and CDR2 FQGNSA. This CDR3 spans 14 amino acids. The CDR3 spells CASSRQVVGYEQYF. The CDR3, as DNA: TGTGCCAGCAGCCGCCAGGTCGTAGGCTACGAGCAGTACTTC.

The chain is built from TRBV12-3 or TRBV12-4 and TRBJ1-1; no firm D call. This CDR3 is 16 amino acids long. Trimming stripped 5 bases from V and 4 bases from J, with 20 bases between. CDR3 residues: CASSKARREGGTEAFF. CDR3 DNA: TGTGCCAGCAGTAAGGCCCGACGGGAAGGAGGCACTGAAGCTTTCTTT.

As DNA, the CDR3 is TGTGCCAGCAGTTTACTAGCGGGCGGGGAGCTGTTTTTT. It translates to CASSLLAGGELFF. The V and J genes are TRBV27 and TRBJ2-2; TRBD2 matches 8 bases. With V trimmed by 2 bases and J by 7 bases, 0 bases remained unmatched. Germline lookup yields CDR1 MNHEY and CDR2 SMNVEV (reference sequence). The CDR3 totals 13 residues.

The chain has TRBV20-1 and TRBJ2-7; TRBD2 aligns across 14 bases. The CDR3 runs 16 residues. Trimming took 1 base from V and 4 from J; bases not matched to a gene: 6. CDR1 is DFQATT and CDR2 is SNEGSKA in the germline V gene (reference sequence). CDR3 amino acids: CSARGLAGGGVYEQYF. The CDR3 bases are TGCAGTGCTAGAGGACTAGCGGGAGGGGGGGTTTACGAGCAGTACTTC.

This clonotype showed up many times. V usage is TRBV12-5 and J usage is TRBJ1-1; 7 nucleotides line up with TRBD1. Unmatched junction bases numbered 11, after V lost 3 bases and J lost 4 bases. The CDR3 runs 16 residues. CDR1 and CDR2 (germline): LGHNT, FRNRAP. CDR3 amino acids: CASGFPQVGGRTEAFF. In DNA form, the CDR3 reads TGTGCTAGTGGTTTCCCCCAGGTAGGGGGCCGCACTGAAGCTTTCTTT.